The next 5 T cell receptor beta chains were all read from a single sample in a study of shared clonotypes between healthy human individuals. Method: immunoSEQ multiplex PCR; TCRdb's copy keeps in-frame clones and lacks some. Among roughly 650,000 clones listed, roughly 96% were seen once. The naive CD8 fraction comprised CD45RO-negative cells positively selected for CCR7 and excluded terminally differentiated effector memory CD45RA+ cells. The sample taken for sequencing was naive CD8+ T cells sorted from blood. The receptors were gathered from a woman in her 30s in good health.

The chain is built from TRBV4-1 and TRBJ2-1; 11 positions agree with TRBD1. The CDR3 has 13 amino acids. The J segment lost 13 bases and the V segment lost 3 bases, leaving 5 bases of the junction unmatched. CDR1 and CDR2 from the germline V gene are MGHRA and YSYEKL. This CDR3 is CASSQPGQGVQFF. CDR3 DNA sequence: TGCGCCAGCAGCCAGCCGGGACAGGGGGTACAGTTCTTC.

V is TRBV5-6 and J is TRBJ2-5, with D possibly being TRBD2 (5 bases). The germline V gene encodes CDR1 SGHDT and CDR2 YYEEEE. The CDR3 contains 16 residues. Trimming shortened V by 0 bases and J by 0 bases, and 12 bases separated the two germline ends. The CDR3: CASSLGATGNQETQYF. The CDR3 DNA sequence: TGTGCCAGCAGCTTGGGGGCGACGGGGAACCAAGAGACCCAGTACTTC.

This chain uses TRBV27 with TRBJ2-7; D is undetermined. Looked up from germline, CDR1 is MNHEY and CDR2 is SMNVEV (reference sequence). This CDR3 has 16 amino acids. V was shortened by 8 bases and J by 4 bases, with 24 bases between the two germline ends. The CDR3 DNA reads TGTGCCAGCGGTCCTGGTACACCTATTTTTGCGTACGAGCAGTACTTC. The encoded protein is CASGPGTPIFAYEQYF.

J is TRBJ2-3 and V is TRBV29-1, with 8 bases lining up with TRBD2. CDR1 is SQVTM, CDR2 ANQGSEA, per germline. The length of the CDR3 is 16 residues. CDR3 protein: CSSIIAGRYRTDTQYF. The CDR3 DNA is TGCAGTTCAATTATAGCGGGGAGGTATAGGACAGATACGCAGTATTTT.

The chain has TRBV29-1 and TRBJ2-7; 9 bases are a match to TRBD2. V gave up 3 bases and J gave up 6 bases; unmatched junction bases: 6. This CDR3 is built from 13 residues. Germline loops: CDR1 SQVTM, CDR2 ANQGSEA. The CDR3 is CSVETGLASEQYF. Here the CDR3 DNA reads TGCAGCGTTGAGACAGGACTAGCGTCCGAGCAGTACTTC.